This paragraph covers one TCR beta chain sequence. It has no known antigen specificity. Base qualities are missing; no much larger clone stands one base away. Participants in the prospective study were enrolled through a virtual design, were aged roughly 18 to 100 years, and lived in roughly 26 United States geographic areas. To assign participants to cohorts, the prospective study relied on clinical history that participants themselves reported in a screening survey and a study questionnaire. ImmuneRACE Cohort 3 recovered participants were defined by two consecutive negative NP/OP PCR tests, healthcare professional clearance, or symptom resolution. Each participant in the prospective study had whole blood, serum and a nasopharyngeal or oropharyngeal swab collected by mobile phlebotomists. Additional blood draws and questionnaires over an approximately two-month period could optionally be provided by prospective study participants. Blood samples from the prospective study were shipped frozen or at room temperature prior to DNA extraction.

From the germline V gene (reference sequence), CDR1 is LGHDT and CDR2 is YNNKEL. V is shortened by 1 base, J by 3 bases, and the region joining them spans 9 bases. From cysteine to phenylalanine, the CDR3 is 15 amino acids long. The CDR3 DNA has 45 bases and is translated from base 1. TCRbeta CDR3 regions were amplified from genomic DNA by means of the immunoSEQ Assay, a bias-controlled multiplex PCR. For the original study's pipeline: The number of nucleated cells in each sample was estimated by amplification of reference gene primers within the assay. Sequence reads were collapsed and filtered to measure the absolute abundance of every unique TCRbeta CDR3 rearrangement. For each sample, productive Simpson clonality was calculated as the square root of Simpson's diversity index over productive rearrangements. TCRdb stores this immuneACCESS table with in-frame sequences only. Part of the clones is absent; in the studies checked, under half of the shortfall reflects unresolved V genes, and no reason is known for the rest. Clone size and V and J calls were adopted from that table, with D and trimming inferred from the DNA. The sample records around 250,000 clones, approximately 83% of which are singletons. The top ten clonotypes cover 3.4% of the sample.

The sample is drawn from a study of blood T cell repertoires in COVID-19 (dated by TCRdb to 2019 to 2021). As for the study more broadly: The collaborator samples originated in the United States, Italy and Spain and spanned the acute and convalescent phases of COVID-19. The prospective study material was composed of cDNA or gDNA derived from T cells, B-cell-depleted T cells, or PBMCs. Deeply sampled blood TCRbeta repertoires from subjects exposed to, actively infected with, or recovered from COVID-19 were included in the dataset. The repertoires were released in a freely available public database intended as a resource for research on the immune response to SARS-CoV-2. Samples were obtained from the ongoing ImmuneRACE study (first 160 participants) and from over 1,000 subjects provided by 6 global collaborators. The sample metadata nearly always contained a de-identified subject ID, COVID-19 status, age in years and sex. Where available, HLA class I and class II types were obtained from metadata supplied by the sample provider rather than from assay-based typing.

The paper as a whole reports these results and caveats: The amount of clinical and demographic metadata varied by source and participant and was provided uncurated.

This clonotype originated in a man over 45 who had recovered from COVID-19. Sequenced: PBMCs or T cells enriched from blood (not recorded which). The sequence links TRBV3-1 (or the pseudogene TRBV3-2) to TRBJ1-4, and perhaps TRBD1 as D gene, on 6 matching bases. The DNA reads as follows: TGTGCCAGCAGCCAAGGAACAGGGCCTAATGAAAAACTGTTTTTT. Translated, this gives CASSQGTGPNEKLFF.